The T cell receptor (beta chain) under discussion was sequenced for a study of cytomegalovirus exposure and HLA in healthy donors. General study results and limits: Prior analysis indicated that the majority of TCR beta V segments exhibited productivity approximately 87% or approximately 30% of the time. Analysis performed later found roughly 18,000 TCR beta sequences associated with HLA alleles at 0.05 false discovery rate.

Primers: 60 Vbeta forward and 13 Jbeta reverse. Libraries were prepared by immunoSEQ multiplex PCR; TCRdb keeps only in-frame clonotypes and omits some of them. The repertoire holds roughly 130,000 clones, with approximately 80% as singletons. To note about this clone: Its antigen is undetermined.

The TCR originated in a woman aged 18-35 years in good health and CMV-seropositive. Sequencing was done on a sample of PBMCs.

CDR3 bases: TGTGCCAGCAATCCGGACGGGAGAGGGACCTACGAGCAGTACTTC. As protein: CASNPDGRGTYEQYF. This chain joins TRBV6-1 and TRBJ2-7; D may be TRBD2 (6 bases). The CDR3 is 15 amino acids. The ends were cut back, 7 bases at V and 2 bases at J, with 18 bases in the middle. Germline loops: CDR1 MNHNS, CDR2 SASEGT.